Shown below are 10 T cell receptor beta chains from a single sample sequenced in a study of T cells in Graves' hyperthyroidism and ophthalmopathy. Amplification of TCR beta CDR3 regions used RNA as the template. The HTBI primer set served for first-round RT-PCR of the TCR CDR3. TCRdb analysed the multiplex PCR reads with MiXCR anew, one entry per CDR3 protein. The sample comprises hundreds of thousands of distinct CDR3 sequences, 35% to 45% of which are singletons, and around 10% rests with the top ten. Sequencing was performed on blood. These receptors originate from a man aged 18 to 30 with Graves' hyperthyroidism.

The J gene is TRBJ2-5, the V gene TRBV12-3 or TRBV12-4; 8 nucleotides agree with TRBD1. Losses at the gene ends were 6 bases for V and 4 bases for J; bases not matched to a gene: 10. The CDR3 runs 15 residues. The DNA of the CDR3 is TGTGCCAGCAGCACGCCCGACAGGGGAATAGAGACCCAGTACTTC. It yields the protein CASSTPDRGIETQYF.

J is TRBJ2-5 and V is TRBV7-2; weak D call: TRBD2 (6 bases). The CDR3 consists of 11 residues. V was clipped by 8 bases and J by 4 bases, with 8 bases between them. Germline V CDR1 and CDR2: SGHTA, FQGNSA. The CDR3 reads CASGRLETQYF. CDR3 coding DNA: TGTGCCAGCGGGAGGTTAGAGACCCAGTACTTC.

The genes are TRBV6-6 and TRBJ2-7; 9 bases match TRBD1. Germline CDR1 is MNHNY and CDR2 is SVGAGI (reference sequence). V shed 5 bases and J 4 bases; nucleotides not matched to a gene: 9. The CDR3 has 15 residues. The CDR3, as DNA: TGTGCCAGCAGTAATCCGGGACAGGGAGGTTACGAGCAGTACTTC. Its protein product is CASSNPGQGGYEQYF.

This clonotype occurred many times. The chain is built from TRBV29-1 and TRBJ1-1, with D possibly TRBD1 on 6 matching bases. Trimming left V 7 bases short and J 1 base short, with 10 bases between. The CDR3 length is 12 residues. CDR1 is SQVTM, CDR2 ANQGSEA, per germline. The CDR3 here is CSATTGNTEAFF. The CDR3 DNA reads TGCAGCGCAACGACAGGGAACACTGAAGCTTTCTTT. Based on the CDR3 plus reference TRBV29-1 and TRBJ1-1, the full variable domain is SAVISQKPSRDICQRGTSLTIQCQVDSQVTMMFWYRQQPGQSLTLIATANQGSEATYESGFVIDKFPISRPNLTFSTLTVSNMSPEDSSIYLCSATTGNTEAFFGQGTRLTVV.

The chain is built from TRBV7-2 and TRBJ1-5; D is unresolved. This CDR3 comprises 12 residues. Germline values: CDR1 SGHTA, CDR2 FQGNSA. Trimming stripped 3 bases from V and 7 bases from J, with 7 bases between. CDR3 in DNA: TGTGCCAGCAGCTTTCCCGCGCAGCCCCAGCATTTT. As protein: CASSFPAQPQHF.

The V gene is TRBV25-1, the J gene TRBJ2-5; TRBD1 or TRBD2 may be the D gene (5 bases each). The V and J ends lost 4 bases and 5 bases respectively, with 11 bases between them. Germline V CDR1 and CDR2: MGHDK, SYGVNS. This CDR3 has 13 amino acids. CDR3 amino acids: CASSGGTGETQYF. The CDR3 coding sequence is TGTGCCAGCAGTGGGGGGACCGGGGAGACCCAGTACTTC.

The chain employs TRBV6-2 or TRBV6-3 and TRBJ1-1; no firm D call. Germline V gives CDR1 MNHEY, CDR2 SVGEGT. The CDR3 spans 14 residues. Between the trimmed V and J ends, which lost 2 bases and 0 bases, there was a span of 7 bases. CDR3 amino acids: CASSYTELNTEAFF. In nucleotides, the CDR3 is TGTGCCAGCAGTTACACAGAACTGAACACTGAAGCTTTCTTT.

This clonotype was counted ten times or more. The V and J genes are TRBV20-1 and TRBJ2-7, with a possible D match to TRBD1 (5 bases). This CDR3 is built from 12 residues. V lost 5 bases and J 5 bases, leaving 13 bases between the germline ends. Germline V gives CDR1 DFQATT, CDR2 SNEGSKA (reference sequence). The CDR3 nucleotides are TGCAGTGCTGACCCAGGGTACCACGAGCAGTACTTC. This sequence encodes CSADPGYHEQYF.

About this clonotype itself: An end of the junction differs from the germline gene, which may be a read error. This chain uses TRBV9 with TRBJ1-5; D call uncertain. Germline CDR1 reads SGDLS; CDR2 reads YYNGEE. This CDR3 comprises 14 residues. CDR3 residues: CASSHDRGNQPPHF. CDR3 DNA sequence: TGTGCCAGCAGCCATGACCGTGGCAATCAGCCCCCGCATTTT.

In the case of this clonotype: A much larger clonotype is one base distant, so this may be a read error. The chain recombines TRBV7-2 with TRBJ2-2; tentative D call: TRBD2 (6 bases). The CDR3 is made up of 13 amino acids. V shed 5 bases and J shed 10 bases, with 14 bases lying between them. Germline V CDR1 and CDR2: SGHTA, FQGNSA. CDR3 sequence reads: CASSQRLVEELFF. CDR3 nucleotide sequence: TGTGCCAGCAGCCAACGACTAGTCGAGGAGCTGTTTTTT.